This T cell receptor beta chain was captured in a study of a mutant IDH1 vaccine in newly diagnosed glioma. Study context: Treated patients, approximately 62% male and approximately 40% female, averaged approximately 40 years of age. Earlier treatment was radiotherapy, temozolomide, or both, with most getting both.

The study, taken as a whole, reports: Of all patients, 93.3% showed vaccine-induced immune responses.

Method: immunoSEQ multiplex PCR; TCRdb's copy keeps in-frame clones and lacks some. Among around 100,000 clones listed, just under 90% were seen once. This clone was counted a single time. Its antigen is as yet unknown. The time point here: week 47, end of study. Vaccine doses each comprised 300 ug of mutant IDH1 20-mer peptide, with topical imiquimod. Donors had new WHO grade 3 or 4 IDH1-mutant, ATRX-lost astrocytomas. Trimming shortened V by 1 base and J by 3 bases, and 12 bases separated the two germline ends. Germline lookup yields CDR1 SEHNR and CDR2 FQNEAQ (reference sequence). The CDR3 is made up of 15 amino acids.

The sample consisted of PBMCs, taken from a glioma patient whose treatment included an IDH1 peptide vaccine. The J gene is TRBJ1-2, the V gene TRBV7-9; maybe TRBD1 (6 bases). This receptor was taken from a woman in her 50s with glioma. CDR3 in amino acids: CASSLGTATYYGYTF. CDR3 sequence (DNA): TGTGCCAGCAGCTTAGGGACAGCTACATACTATGGCTACACCTTC.